This TCR beta chain was obtained from a study of T cell repertoires in cytomegalovirus infection. Study background: Epitope selection comprised recently identified HLA-C-restricted CMV epitopes and well-studied HLA-B-restricted CMV epitopes. Indications of both CMV infection and matching HLA type were provided by public TCR beta signatures.

This clonotype was seen more than once but under ten times. The antigen is unknown. MiXCR, applied by TCRdb to the reads, yields one record per CDR3 protein. The sample yields roughly 990,000 distinct CDR3 sequences, about a third seen once. General study points: The ex vivo response was dominated by HLA-C-restricted CMV-specific TCR beta clonotypes.

Germline loops: CDR1 DFQATT, CDR2 SNEGSKA (reference sequence). V shed 2 bases, J shed 6 bases, and the junction held 12 bases outside the gene matches. This CDR3 has 17 amino acids. This chain connects TRBV20-1 to TRBJ2-1; 11 bases map to TRBD2. Sequencing used cultured CD8+ T cells from PBMCs, obtained from culture after CMV antigen stimulation. This TCR came from a human donor in good health (CMV status not recorded). Some clones in this sample may be carry-over from other donors' samples. This chain's CDR3 is CSARMTSGASRRNEQFF. The CDR3 DNA follows: TGCAGTGCTAGAATGACTAGCGGGGCGTCCAGACGCAATGAGCAGTTCTTC.